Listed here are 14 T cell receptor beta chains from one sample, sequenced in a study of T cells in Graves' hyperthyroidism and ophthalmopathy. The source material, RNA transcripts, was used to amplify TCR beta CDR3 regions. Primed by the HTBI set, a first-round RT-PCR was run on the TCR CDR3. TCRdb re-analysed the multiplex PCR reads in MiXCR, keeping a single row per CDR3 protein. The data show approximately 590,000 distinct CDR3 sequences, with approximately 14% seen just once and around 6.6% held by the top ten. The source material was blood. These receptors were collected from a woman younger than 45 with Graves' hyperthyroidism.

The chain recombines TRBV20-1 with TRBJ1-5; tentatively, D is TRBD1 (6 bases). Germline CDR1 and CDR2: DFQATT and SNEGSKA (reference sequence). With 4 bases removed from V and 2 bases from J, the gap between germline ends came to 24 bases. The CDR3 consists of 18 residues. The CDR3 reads CSAIQLQGPYIGNQPQHF. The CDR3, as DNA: TGCAGTGCTATTCAATTACAGGGACCTTACATAGGCAATCAGCCCCAGCATTTT.

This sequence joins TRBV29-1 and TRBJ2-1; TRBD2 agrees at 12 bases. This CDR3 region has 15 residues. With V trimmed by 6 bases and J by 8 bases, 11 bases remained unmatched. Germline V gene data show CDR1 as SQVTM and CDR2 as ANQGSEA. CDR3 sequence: CSVYLAGGSRDEQFF. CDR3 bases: TGCAGCGTCTACCTAGCGGGAGGGAGCAGGGATGAGCAGTTCTTC.

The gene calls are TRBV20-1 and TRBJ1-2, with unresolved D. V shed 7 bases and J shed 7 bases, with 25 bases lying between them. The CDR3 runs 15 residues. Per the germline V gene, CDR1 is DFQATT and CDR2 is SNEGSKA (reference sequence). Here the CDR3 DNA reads TGCAGTGTTATAAAAGGGAGCTCGGCACGAGGTGGCTACACCTTC. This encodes CSVIKGSSARGGYTF.

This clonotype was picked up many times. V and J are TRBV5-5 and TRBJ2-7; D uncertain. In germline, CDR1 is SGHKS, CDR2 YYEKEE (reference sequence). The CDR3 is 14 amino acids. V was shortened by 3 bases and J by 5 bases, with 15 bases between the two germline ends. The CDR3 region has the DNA TGTGCCAGCAGCTCCGCCACGGCTAGGGACGAGCAGTACTTC. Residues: CASSSATARDEQYF.

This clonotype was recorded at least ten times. The chain's CDR3 is CASTLGRRDNSPLHF. CDR3 bases: TGTGCCAGCACCTTAGGGCGACGCGATAATTCACCCCTCCACTTT. The rearrangement uses TRBV2 and TRBJ1-6; D remains unclear. With 7 bases removed from V and 5 bases from J, the gap between germline ends came to 15 bases. There are 15 residues in the CDR3. Germline V gene data show CDR1 as SNHLY and CDR2 as FYNNEI.

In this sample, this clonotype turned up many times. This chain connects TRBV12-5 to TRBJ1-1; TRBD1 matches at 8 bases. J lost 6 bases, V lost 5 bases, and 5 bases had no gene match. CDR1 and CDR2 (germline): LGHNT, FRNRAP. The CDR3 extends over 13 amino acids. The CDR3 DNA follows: TGTGCTAGTGGTAAAGAGACAGGGGCTGAAGCTTTCTTT. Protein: CASGKETGAEAFF.

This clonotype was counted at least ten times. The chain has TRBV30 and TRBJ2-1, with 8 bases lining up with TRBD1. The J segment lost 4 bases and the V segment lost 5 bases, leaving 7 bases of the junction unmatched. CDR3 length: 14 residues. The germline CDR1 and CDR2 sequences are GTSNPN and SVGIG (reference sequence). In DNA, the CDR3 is TGTGCCTGGGAAGGACAGGGTAATTACAATGAGCAGTTCTTC. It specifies CAWEGQGNYNEQFF.

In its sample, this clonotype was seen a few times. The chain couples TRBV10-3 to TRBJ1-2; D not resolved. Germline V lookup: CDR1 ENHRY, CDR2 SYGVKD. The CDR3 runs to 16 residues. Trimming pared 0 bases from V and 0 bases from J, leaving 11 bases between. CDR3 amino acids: CAISESIDGANYGYTF. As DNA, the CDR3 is TGTGCCATCAGTGAGTCGATTGACGGAGCTAACTATGGCTACACCTTC.

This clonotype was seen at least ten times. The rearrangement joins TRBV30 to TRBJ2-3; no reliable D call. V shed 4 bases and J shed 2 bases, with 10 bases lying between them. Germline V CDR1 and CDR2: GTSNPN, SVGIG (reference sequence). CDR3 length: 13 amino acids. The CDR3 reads CAWIGRPTDTQYF. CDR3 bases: TGTGCCTGGATCGGCAGACCCACAGATACGCAGTATTTT.

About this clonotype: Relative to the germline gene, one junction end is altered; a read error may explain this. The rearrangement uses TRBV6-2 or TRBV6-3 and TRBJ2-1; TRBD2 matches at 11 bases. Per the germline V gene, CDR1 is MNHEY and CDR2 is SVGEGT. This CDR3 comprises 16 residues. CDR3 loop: CASSHPGLADDNEQFF. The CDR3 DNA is TGTGCCAGCAGTCACCCGGGACTAGCGGACGACAATGAGCAATTCTTC.

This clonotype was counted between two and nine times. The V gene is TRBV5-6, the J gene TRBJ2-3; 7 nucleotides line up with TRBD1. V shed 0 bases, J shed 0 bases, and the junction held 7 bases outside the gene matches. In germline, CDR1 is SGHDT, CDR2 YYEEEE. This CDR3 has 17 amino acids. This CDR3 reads CASSLGVTGVSTDTQYF. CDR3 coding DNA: TGTGCCAGCAGCTTGGGGGTCACAGGGGTTAGCACAGATACGCAGTATTTT.

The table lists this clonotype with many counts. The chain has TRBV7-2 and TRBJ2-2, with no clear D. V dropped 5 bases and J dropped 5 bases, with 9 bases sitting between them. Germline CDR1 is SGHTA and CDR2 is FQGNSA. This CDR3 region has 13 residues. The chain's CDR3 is CASSRFRTGELFF. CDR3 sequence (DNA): TGTGCCAGCAGCCGTTTCAGGACCGGGGAGCTGTTTTTT.

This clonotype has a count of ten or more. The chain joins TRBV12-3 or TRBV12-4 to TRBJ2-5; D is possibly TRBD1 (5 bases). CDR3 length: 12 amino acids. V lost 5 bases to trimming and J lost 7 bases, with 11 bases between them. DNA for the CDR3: TGTGCCAGCAGTAGGGGCACGCGGACCCAGTACTTC. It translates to CASSRGTRTQYF.

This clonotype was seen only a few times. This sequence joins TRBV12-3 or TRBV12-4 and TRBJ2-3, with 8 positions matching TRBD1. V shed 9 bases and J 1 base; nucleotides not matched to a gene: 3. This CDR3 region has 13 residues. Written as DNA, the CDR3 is TGTGCCAGTGACAGGGGTGGCACAGATACGCAGTATTTT. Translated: CASDRGGTDTQYF.